These 20 T cell receptor beta chains originate from one sample sequenced in a study of Ad26.COV2.S vaccination and SARS-CoV-2 variants. Clones were read by immunoSEQ multiplex PCR, and TCRdb kept only the in-frame ones, dropping some. The sample shows roughly 420,000 clones, approximately 87% of them seen only once. Specified treatment: some 19 received Ad26.COV2.S at low or high dose, single or two shots; roughly 5 received placebo; per-sample allocation not given. At day 63 after the first vaccine or placebo injection, samples were drawn. The sequenced sample was peripheral blood, obtained in a trial of Ad26.COV2.S vaccine versus placebo. The origin of the receptors is a person aged 18-65 years who received the Ad26.COV2.S COVID-19 vaccine or a placebo.

In its sample, this clone was seen a few times. The V and J genes are TRBV7-9 and TRBJ2-1; 8 nucleotides line up with TRBD1. The CDR3 sequence is 13 residues long. After removal of 5 bases from V and 9 bases from J, the junction contained 6 bases not matched to a gene. Germline CDR1 and CDR2: SEHNR and FQNEAQ (reference sequence). DNA of the CDR3: TGTGCCAGCAGCCCTTCAGGGGGCTCTGAGCAGTTCTTC. Protein: CASSPSGGSEQFF.

V and J are TRBV30 and TRBJ2-6, with D possibly TRBD1 on 6 matching bases. With 1 base removed from V and 0 bases from J, the gap between germline ends came to 13 bases. The V gene's germline CDR1 is GTSNPN and CDR2 SVGIG (reference sequence). CDR3 size: 17 residues. The CDR3 here is CAWSGRTVPSGANVLTF. The CDR3 DNA is TGTGCCTGGAGTGGGAGGACAGTACCCTCTGGGGCCAACGTCCTGACTTTC.

As concerns this clone: At the DNA level, this CDR3 is encoded by other sequences in the same sample as well. J is TRBJ2-7 and V is TRBV6-5; tentatively, D is TRBD2 (6 bases). Trimming removed 0 bases from V and 0 bases from J, with 6 bases in between. The CDR3 spans 14 residues. Germline V gene sequence: CDR1 MNHEY, CDR2 SVGAGI. The CDR3 DNA reads as TGTGCCAGCAGTTACTCCGGGAGCTCCTACGAGCAGTACTTC. Amino acids: CASSYSGSSYEQYF.

This sequence joins TRBV29-1 and TRBJ1-1; D gene uncertain. This CDR3 spans 10 amino acids. V was trimmed by 4 bases and J by 7 bases, leaving 7 bases between them. The germline CDR1 and CDR2 sequences are SQVTM and ANQGSEA. CDR3 loop: CSVAGYEAFF. The CDR3 bases are TGCAGCGTTGCCGGGTATGAAGCTTTCTTT.

The gene calls are TRBV3-1 (or the pseudogene TRBV3-2) and TRBJ1-4; D gene uncertain. Trimming took 1 base from V and 5 from J, leaving 5 bases between them. Germline assignment: CDR1 LGHDT and CDR2 YNNKEL (reference sequence). This CDR3 contains 13 residues. CDR3 amino acids: CASSQARNEKLFF. CDR3 nucleotides: TGTGCCAGCAGCCAAGCGAGGAATGAAAAACTGTTTTTT.

This chain links TRBV9 with TRBJ2-3; no clear D. Looked up from germline, CDR1 is SGDLS and CDR2 is YYNGEE. Trimming pared 5 bases from V and 0 bases from J, leaving 13 bases between. The CDR3 is made up of 15 amino acids. CDR3 sequence (DNA): TGTGCCAGCAGGTACAGTGATTCTAGCACAGATACGCAGTATTTT. This translates into CASRYSDSSTDTQYF.

The V and J genes are TRBV6-2 or TRBV6-3 and TRBJ1-1; 7 bases are shared with TRBD1. Trimming took 2 bases from V and 3 from J; bases not matched to a gene: 0. This CDR3 comprises 13 residues. Germline V CDR1 and CDR2: MNHEY, SVGEGT. The CDR3: CASSYQGDTEAFF. In nucleotides, the CDR3 is TGTGCCAGCAGTTACCAGGGGGACACTGAAGCTTTCTTT.

The V and J genes are TRBV20-1 and TRBJ2-5; D remains unclear. CDR1 DFQATT and CDR2 SNEGSKA come from the germline V gene (reference sequence). There are 11 residues in the CDR3. Trimming stripped 3 bases from V and 5 bases from J, with 7 bases between. The CDR3: CSASSEETQYF. The CDR3 DNA follows: TGCAGTGCTAGTTCGGAGGAGACCCAGTACTTC.

The chain employs TRBV29-1 and TRBJ1-2; D unresolved. The CDR3 runs to 13 residues. Germline CDR1 SQVTM, CDR2 ANQGSEA. V dropped 6 bases and J dropped 6 bases, with 17 bases sitting between them. Written as DNA, the CDR3 is TGCAGCGTCATATTTCGTACCCCTGATGGCTACACCTTC. Translated, it gives CSVIFRTPDGYTF.

The V call is TRBV24-1, the J call TRBJ2-3; no clear D gene. Trimming cost V 2 bases and J 14 bases, with 13 bases left between them. Germline V gene sequence: CDR1 KGHDR, CDR2 SFDVKD. The CDR3 loop spans 12 amino acids. CDR3 amino acids: CATSDWTTSLYF. CDR3 nucleotide sequence: TGTGCCACCAGTGATTGGACCACTTCCCTGTATTTT.

The chain carries TRBV5-8 and TRBJ1-5, with D possibly being TRBD1 (6 bases). The CDR3 runs 15 residues. Trimming left V 5 bases short and J 7 bases short, with 19 bases between. Germline V lookup: CDR1 SGHTS, CDR2 YDEGEE. CDR3 in DNA: TGTGCCAGCAGGCAACAGGGTTTGGCCTTACAGCCCCAGCATTTT. Translating gives CASRQQGLALQPQHF.

The chain employs TRBV14 and TRBJ1-3, with D perhaps TRBD1 (5 bases). This CDR3 spans 17 amino acids. CDR1 is SGHDN, CDR2 FVKESK, per germline. Trimming shortened V by 1 base and J by 4 bases, and 17 bases separated the two germline ends. The CDR3 DNA is TGTGCCAGCAGCCAAGTGCGGGGCCTTCACCCCGGAAACACCATATATTTT. It yields the protein CASSQVRGLHPGNTIYF.

A few counts support this clone. The chain joins TRBV12-3 or TRBV12-4 to TRBJ2-1, with a tentative D call TRBD2 (7 bases). The ends were cut back, 8 bases at V and 9 bases at J, with 14 bases in the middle. CDR3 size: 12 residues. For the CDR3, the DNA is TGTGCCAGCGGTGGGGGGGGCCCTGAGCAGTTCTTC. This translates into CASGGGGPEQFF.

This rearrangement joins TRBV5-1 to TRBJ1-4, with D perhaps matching TRBD1 (5 bases). V was cut by 4 bases and J by 0 bases, with 13 bases left in between. Germline CDR1 SGHRS, CDR2 YFSETQ. The CDR3 spans 16 residues. DNA for the CDR3: TGCGCCAGCAGCAGGGACGGCTTTACAACTAATGAAAAACTGTTTTTT. Protein product: CASSRDGFTTNEKLFF.

This chain links TRBV10-1 with TRBJ1-4; D might be TRBD1 (5 bases). CDR1 and CDR2 from the germline V gene are WNHNN and SYGVQD (reference sequence). The CDR3 contains 13 residues. V dropped 8 bases and J dropped 6 bases, with 13 bases sitting between them. CDR3 sequence: CASGHPRDEKLFF. Here the CDR3 DNA reads TGCGCCAGCGGACACCCCAGGGATGAAAAACTGTTTTTT.

The chain employs TRBV4-2 and TRBJ2-5; TRBD1 matches 9 bases. J lost 4 bases, V lost 1 base, and 4 bases had no gene match. Germline V gene lookup returns CDR1 LGHNA and CDR2 YNFKEQ. The CDR3 is 15 residues long. Here the CDR3 DNA reads TGTGCCAGCAGCCAAGGGGGACAGGGTGGAGAGACCCAGTACTTC. This translates into CASSQGGQGGETQYF.

V is TRBV24-1 and J is TRBJ2-1; 9 bases align to TRBD1. Germline V gene lookup returns CDR1 KGHDR and CDR2 SFDVKD. Losses at the gene ends were 4 bases for V and 0 bases for J; bases not matched to a gene: 6. The length of the CDR3 is 17 residues. This CDR3 is CATSEGTGYRSYNEQFF. The CDR3 nucleotides read TGTGCCACCAGTGAGGGGACAGGGTATCGCTCCTACAATGAGCAGTTCTTC.

The chain uses TRBV6-4 and TRBJ1-2, with D possibly TRBD1 on 6 matching bases. V shed 5 bases and J shed 0 bases, with 16 bases lying between them. The CDR3 length is 16 residues. Germline V lookup: CDR1 MRHNA, CDR2 SNTAGT. CDR3 region: CASSSNSEGANYGYTF. As DNA, the CDR3 is TGTGCCAGCAGTTCTAATAGCGAGGGGGCTAACTATGGCTACACCTTC.

The J gene is TRBJ2-7, the V gene TRBV6-5, with 11 bases lining up with TRBD2. J lost 0 bases, V lost 6 bases, and 4 bases had no gene match. The CDR3 runs to 15 residues. Germline V lookup: CDR1 MNHEY, CDR2 SVGAGI. CDR3 in amino acids: CASSLAGGSSYEQYF. As DNA, the CDR3 is TGTGCCAGCAGCTTAGCGGGGGGGAGCTCCTACGAGCAGTACTTC.

The gene calls are TRBV4-3 and TRBJ2-7; 8 nucleotides agree with TRBD1. The CDR3 is made up of 15 amino acids. Losses at the gene ends were 3 bases for V and 5 bases for J; bases not matched to a gene: 9. The germline CDR1 and CDR2 sequences are LGHNA and YSLEER. CDR3: CASSQASGTGNEQYF. CDR3 sequence (DNA): TGCGCCAGCAGCCAGGCTTCCGGGACAGGCAACGAGCAGTACTTC.